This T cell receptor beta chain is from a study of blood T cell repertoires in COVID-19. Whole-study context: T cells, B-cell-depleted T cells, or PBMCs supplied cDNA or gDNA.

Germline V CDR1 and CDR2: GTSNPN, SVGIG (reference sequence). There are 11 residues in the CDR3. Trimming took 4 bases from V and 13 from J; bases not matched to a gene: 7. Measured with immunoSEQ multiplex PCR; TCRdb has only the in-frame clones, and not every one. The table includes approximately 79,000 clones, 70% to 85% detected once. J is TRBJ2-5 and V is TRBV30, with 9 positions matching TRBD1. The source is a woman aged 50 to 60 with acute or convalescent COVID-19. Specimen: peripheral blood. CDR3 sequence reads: CAWTTQGARYF. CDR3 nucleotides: TGTGCCTGGACAACACAGGGGGCGAGGTACTTC.